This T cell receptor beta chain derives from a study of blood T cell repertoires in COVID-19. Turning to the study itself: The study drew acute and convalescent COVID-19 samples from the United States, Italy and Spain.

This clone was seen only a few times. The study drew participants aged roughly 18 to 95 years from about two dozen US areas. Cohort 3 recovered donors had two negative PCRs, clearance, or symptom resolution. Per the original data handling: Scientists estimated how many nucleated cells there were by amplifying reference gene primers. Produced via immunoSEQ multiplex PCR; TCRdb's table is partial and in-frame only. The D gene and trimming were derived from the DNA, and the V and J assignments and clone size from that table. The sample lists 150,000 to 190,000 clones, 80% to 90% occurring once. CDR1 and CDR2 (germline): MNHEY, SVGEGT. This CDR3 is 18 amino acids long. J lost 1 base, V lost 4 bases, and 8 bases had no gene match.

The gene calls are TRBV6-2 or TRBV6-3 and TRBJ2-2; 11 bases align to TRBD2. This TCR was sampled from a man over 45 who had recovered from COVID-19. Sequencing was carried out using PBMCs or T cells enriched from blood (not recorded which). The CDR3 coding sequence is TGTGCCAGCAGTTCGCGCCTAGCGGGGGGAAGGAACACCGGGGAGCTGTTTTTT. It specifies CASSSRLAGGRNTGELFF.